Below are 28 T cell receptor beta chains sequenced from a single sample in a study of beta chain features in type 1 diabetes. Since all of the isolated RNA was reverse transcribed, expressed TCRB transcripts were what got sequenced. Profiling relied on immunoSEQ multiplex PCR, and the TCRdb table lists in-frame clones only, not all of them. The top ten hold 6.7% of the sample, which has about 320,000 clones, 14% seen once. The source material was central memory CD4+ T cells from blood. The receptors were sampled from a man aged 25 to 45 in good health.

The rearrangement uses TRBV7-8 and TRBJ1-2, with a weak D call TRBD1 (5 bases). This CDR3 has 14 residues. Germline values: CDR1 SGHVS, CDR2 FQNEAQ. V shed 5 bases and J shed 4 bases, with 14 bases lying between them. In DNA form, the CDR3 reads TGTGCCAGCAGCCCCCCGACGAGGGGCTATGGCTACACCTTC. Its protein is CASSPPTRGYGYTF.

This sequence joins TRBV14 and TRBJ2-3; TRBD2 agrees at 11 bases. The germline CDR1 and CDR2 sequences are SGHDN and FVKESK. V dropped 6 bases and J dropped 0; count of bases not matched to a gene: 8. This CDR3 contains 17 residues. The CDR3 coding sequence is TGTGCCAGCAGTCTCCCTAGCGGGGGGTATAGCACAGATACGCAGTATTTT. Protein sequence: CASSLPSGGYSTDTQYF.

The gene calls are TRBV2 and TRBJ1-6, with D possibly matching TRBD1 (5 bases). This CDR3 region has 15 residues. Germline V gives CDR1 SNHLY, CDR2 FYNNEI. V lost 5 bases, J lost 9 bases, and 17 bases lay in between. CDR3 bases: TGTGCCAGCAGTTTCCTTCGAGGGGATAGTTCACCCCTCCACTTT. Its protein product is CASSFLRGDSSPLHF. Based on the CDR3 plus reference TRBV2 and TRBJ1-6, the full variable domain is EPEVTQTPSHQVTQMGQEVILRCVPISNHLYFYWYRQILGQKVEFLVSFYNNEISEKSEIFDDQFSVERPDGSNFTLKIRSTKLEDSAMYFCASSFLRGDSSPLHFGNGTRLTVT.

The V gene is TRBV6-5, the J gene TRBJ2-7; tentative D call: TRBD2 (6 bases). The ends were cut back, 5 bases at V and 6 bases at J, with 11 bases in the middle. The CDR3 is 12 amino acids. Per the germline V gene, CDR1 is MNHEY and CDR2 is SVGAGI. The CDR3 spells CASSPGGPEQYV. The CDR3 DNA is TGTGCCAGCAGTCCCGGAGGGCCCGAGCAGTACGTC.

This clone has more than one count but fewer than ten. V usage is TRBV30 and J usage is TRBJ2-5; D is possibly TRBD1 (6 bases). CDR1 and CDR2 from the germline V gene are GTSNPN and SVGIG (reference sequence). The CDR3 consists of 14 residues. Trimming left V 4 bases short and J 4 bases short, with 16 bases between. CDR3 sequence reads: CAWKTQGFGETQYF. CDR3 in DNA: TGTGCCTGGAAAACGCAGGGGTTTGGAGAGACCCAGTACTTC.

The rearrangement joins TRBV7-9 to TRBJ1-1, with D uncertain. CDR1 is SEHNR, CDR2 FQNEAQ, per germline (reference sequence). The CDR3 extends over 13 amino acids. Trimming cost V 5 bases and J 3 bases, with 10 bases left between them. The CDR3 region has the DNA TGTGCCAGCAGCACCTCTTGGGACACTGAAGCTTTCTTT. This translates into CASSTSWDTEAFF.

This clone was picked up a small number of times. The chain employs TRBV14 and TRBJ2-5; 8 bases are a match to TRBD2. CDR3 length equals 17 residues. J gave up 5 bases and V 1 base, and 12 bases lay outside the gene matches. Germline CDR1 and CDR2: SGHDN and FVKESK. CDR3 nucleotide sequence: TGTGCCAGCAGCCAAGGAATCGGGGGGGCCTGGGTCGAGACCCAGTACTTC. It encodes CASSQGIGGAWVETQYF.

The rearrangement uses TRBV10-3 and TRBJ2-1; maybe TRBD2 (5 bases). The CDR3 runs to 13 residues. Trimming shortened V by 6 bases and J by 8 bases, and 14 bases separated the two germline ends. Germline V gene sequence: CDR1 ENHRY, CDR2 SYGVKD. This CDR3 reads CAIRDSPKDEQFF. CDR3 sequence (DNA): TGTGCCATCAGGGACTCGCCCAAGGATGAGCAGTTCTTC.

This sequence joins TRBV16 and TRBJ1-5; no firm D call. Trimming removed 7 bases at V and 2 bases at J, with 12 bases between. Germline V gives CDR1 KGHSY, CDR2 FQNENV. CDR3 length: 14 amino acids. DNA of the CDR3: TGTGCCAGCACTATGGGTAGGGGCAATCAGCCCCAGCATTTT. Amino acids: CASTMGRGNQPQHF.

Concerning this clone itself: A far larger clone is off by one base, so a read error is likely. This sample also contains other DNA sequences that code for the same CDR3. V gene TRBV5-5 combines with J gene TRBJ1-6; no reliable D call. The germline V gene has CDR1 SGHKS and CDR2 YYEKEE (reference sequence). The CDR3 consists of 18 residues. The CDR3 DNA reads TGTGCCAGCAGCCAAGATCGGCAAGGCTACTCCGATAATTCACCCCTCCACTTT. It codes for CASSQDRQGYSDNSPLHF. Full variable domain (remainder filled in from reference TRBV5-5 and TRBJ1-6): DAGVTQSPTHLIKTRGQQVTLRCSPISGHKSVSWYQQVLGQGPQFIFQYYEKEERGRGNFPDRFSARQFPNYSSELNVNALLLGDSALYLCASSQDRQGYSDNSPLHFGNGTRLTVT.

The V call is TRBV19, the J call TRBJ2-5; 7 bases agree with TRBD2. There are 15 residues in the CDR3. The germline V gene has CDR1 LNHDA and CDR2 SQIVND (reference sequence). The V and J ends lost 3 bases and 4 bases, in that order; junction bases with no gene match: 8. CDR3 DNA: TGTGCCAGTAGTATCTACAGCGGGACCTCAGAGACCCAGTACTTC. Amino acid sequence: CASSIYSGTSETQYF. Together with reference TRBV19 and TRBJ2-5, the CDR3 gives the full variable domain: DGGITQSPKYLFRKEGQNVTLSCEQNLNHDAMYWYRQDPGQGLRLIYYSQIVNDFQKGDIAEGYSVSREKKESFPLTVTSAQKNPTAFYLCASSIYSGTSETQYFGPGTRLLVL.

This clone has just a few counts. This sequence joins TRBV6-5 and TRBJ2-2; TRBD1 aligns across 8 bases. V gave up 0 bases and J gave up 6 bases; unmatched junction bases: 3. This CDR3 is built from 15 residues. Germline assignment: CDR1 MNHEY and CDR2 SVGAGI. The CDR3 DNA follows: TGTGCCAGCAGTTACTCGGCCAGGGGGCCCGGGGAGCTGTTTTTT. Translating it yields CASSYSARGPGELFF.

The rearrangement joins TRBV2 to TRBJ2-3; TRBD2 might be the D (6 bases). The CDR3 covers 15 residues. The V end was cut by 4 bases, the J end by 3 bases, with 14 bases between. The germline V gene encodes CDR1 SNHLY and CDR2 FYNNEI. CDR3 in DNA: TGTGCCAGCAGTGCTGGGACGGGAGATACAGATACGCAGTATTTT. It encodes CASSAGTGDTDTQYF.

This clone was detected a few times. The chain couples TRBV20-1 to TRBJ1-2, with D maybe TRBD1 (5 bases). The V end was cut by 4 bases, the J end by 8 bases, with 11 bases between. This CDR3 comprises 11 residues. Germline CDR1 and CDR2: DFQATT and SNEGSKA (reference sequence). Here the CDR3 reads CSATSQAGYTF. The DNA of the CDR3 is TGCAGTGCTACATCACAGGCGGGCTACACCTTC.

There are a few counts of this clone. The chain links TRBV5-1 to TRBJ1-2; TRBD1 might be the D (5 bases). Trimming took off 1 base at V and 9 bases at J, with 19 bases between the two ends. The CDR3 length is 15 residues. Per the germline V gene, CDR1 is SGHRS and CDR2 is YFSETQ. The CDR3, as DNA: TGCGCCAGCAGCTTGCGTTTGGGGCCCCAAATGAGCTACACCTTC. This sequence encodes CASSLRLGPQMSYTF.

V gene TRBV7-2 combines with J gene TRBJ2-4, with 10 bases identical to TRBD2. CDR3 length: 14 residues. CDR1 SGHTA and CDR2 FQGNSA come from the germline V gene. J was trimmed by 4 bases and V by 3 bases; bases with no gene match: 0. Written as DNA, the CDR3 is TGTGCCAGCAGCTTGGGACTAGCGAAAAACATTCAGTACTTC. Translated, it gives CASSLGLAKNIQYF. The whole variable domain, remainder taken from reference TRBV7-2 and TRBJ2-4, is GAGVSQSPSNKVTEKGKDVELRCDPISGHTALYWYRQSLGQGLEFLIYFQGNSAPDKSGLPSDRFSAERTGGSVSTLTIQRTQQEDSAVYLCASSLGLAKNIQYFGAGTRLSVL.

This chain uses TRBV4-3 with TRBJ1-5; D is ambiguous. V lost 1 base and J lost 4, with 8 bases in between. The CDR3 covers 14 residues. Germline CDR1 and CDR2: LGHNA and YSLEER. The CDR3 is CASSQVVSNQPQHF. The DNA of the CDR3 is TGCGCCAGCAGCCAAGTTGTAAGTAATCAGCCCCAGCATTTT.

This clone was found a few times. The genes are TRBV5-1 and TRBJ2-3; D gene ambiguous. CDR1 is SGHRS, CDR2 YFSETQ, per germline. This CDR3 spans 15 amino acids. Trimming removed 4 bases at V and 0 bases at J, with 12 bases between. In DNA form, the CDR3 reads TGCGCCAGCAGCCTACGACCAGACAGCACAGATACGCAGTATTTT. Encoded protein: CASSLRPDSTDTQYF.

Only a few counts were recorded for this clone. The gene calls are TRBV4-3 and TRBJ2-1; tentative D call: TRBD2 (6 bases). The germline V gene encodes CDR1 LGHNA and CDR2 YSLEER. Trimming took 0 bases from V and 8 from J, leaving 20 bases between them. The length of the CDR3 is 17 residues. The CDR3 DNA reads TGCGCCAGCAGCCAAGATCCGGGCGGGAACATGCGCGATGAGCAGTTCTTC. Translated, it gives CASSQDPGGNMRDEQFF.

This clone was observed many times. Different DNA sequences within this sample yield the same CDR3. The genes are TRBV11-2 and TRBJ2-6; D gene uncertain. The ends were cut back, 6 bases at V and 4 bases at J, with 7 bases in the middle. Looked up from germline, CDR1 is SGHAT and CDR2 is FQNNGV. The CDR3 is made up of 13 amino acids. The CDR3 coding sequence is TGTGCCAGCAGTCCCTCAGGGGCCAACGTCCTGACTTTC. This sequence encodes CASSPSGANVLTF.

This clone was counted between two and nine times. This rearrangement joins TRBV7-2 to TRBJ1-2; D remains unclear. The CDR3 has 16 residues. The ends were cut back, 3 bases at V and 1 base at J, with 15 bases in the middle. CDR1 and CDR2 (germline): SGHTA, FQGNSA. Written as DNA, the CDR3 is TGTGCCAGCAGCTTGCACCTCCCAGGCCTTAACTATGGCTACACCTTC. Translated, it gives CASSLHLPGLNYGYTF.

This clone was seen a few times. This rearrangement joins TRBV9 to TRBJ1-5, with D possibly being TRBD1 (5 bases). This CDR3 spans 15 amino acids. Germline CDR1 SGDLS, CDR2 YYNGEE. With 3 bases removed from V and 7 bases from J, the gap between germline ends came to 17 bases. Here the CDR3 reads CASSAAGGVGQPQHF. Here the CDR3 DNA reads TGTGCCAGCAGCGCCGCGGGAGGGGTCGGACAGCCCCAGCATTTT.

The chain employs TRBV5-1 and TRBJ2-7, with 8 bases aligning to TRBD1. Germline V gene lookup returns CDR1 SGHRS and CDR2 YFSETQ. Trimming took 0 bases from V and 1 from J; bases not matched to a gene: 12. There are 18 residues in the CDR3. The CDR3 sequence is CASSLGGTGTQRSYEQYF. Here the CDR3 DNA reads TGCGCCAGCAGCTTGGGGGGGACAGGCACACAGAGGTCCTACGAGCAGTACTTC. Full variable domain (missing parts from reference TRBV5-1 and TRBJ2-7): KAGVTQTPRYLIKTRGQQVTLSCSPISGHRSVSWYQQTPGQGLQFLFEYFSETQRNKGNFPGRFSGRQFSNSRSEMNVSTLELGDSALYLCASSLGGTGTQRSYEQYFGPGTRLTVT.

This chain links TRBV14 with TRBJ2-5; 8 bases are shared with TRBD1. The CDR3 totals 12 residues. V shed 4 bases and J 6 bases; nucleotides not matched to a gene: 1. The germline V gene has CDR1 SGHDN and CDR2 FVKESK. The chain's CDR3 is CASSRDRKTQYF. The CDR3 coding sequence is TGTGCCAGCAGCCGGGACAGGAAGACCCAGTACTTC.

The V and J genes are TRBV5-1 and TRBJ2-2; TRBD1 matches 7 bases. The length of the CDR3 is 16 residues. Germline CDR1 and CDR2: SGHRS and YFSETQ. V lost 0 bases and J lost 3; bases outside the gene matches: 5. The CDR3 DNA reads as TGCGCCAGCAGCTTGGGTCCGCAGGGGGACACCGGGGAGCTGTTTTTT. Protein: CASSLGPQGDTGELFF.

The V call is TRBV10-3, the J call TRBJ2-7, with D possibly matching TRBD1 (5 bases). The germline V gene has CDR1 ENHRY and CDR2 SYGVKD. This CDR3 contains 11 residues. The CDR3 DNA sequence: TGTGCCATCTTTGGGTACGGCAGGGTGCACGTC. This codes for CAIFGYGRVHV.

CDR3 sequence: CASSLWRDEETQYF. In DNA, the CDR3 is TGTGCCAGCAGCTTGTGGCGGGACGAGGAGACCCAGTACTTC. The chain combines TRBV7-3 with TRBJ2-5; possibly TRBD2 for D (6 bases). Looked up from germline, CDR1 is SGHTA and CDR2 is FQGTGA. V dropped 3 bases and J dropped 5 bases, with 13 bases sitting between them. The CDR3 is 14 amino acids.

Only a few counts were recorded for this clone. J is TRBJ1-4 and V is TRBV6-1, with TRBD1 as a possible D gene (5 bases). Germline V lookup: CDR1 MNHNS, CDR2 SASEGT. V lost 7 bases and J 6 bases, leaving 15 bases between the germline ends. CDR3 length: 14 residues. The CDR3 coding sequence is TGTGCCAGCATGGCCCACAGGAGGGATGAAAAACTGTTTTTT. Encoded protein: CASMAHRRDEKLFF.